This TCR beta chain comes out of a study of CD8 T cells in Susac syndrome. cDNA came from about 0.5 to 1 ug RNA primed by random hexamers. TCRdb passed the immunoSEQ multiplex PCR reads through MiXCR, listing each CDR3 protein once. The table has approximately 170,000 distinct CDR3 sequences, 92% seen once. V lost 4 bases and J lost 1; bases outside the gene matches: 7. From germline, CDR1 is SGHRS and CDR2 YFSETQ. There are 15 residues in the CDR3. FACS enriched CD8+ TEMRA cells, while bulk CD8+ and CD4+ were negatively isolated. The TCR was taken from a human donor in good health. Sequenced: CD4+ T cells from PBMCs. This rearrangement joins TRBV5-1 to TRBJ2-7, with TRBD2 matching over 8 bases. DNA of the CDR3: TGCGCCAGCAGCCCGGTTAGCGGGACATCCTACGAGCAGTACTTC. Amino acids: CASSPVSGTSYEQYF.